This T cell receptor beta chain was identified in a study of PD-L1 blockade in urothelial cancer. Trimming removed 4 bases from V and 5 bases from J, with 9 bases in between. From germline, CDR1 is ENHRY and CDR2 SYGVKD. The length of the CDR3 is 13 residues. Produced via immunoSEQ multiplex PCR; TCRdb's table is partial and in-frame only. The sample holds around 100,000 clones, 91% seen once. The TCR sequence derives from a woman aged 80 or over with urothelial cancer. The V call is TRBV10-3, the J call TRBJ2-1; D may be TRBD2 (6 bases). Material: PBMCs, obtained around atezolizumab (anti-PD-L1) treatment. Here the CDR3 DNA reads TGTGCCATCAGTGTGGACTACAACAATGAGCAGTTCTTC. Its translation: CAISVDYNNEQFF.